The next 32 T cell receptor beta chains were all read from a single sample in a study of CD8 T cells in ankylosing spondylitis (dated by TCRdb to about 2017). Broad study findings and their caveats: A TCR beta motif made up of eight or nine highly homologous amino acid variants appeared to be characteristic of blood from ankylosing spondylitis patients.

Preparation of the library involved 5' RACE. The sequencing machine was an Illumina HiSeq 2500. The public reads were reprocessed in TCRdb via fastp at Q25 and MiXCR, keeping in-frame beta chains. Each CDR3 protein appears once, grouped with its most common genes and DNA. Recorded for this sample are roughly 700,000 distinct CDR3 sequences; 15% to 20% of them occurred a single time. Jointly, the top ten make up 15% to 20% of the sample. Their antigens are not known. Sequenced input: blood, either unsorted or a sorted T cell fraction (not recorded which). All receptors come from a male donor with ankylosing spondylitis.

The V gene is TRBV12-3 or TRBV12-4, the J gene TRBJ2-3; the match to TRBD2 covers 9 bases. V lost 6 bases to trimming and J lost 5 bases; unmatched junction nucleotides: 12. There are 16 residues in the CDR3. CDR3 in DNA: TGTGCCAGCAGCTCCGGGGGACTAGCTGGAGGAGATACGCAGTATTTT. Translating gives CASSSGGLAGGDTQYF.

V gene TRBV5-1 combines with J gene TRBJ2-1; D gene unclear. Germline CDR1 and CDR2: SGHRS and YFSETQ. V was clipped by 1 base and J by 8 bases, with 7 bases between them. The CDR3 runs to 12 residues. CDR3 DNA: TGCGCCAGCAGCTTGAGTAAGGATGAGCAGTTCTTC. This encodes CASSLSKDEQFF.

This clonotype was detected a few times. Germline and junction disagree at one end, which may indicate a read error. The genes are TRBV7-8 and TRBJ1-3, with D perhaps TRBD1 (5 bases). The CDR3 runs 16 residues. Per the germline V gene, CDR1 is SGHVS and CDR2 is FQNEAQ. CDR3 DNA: TGTGCCAGCAGCTTAGGATCGGGCAGGGATGGAGACACCATATATTTT. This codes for CASSLGSGRDGDTIYF.

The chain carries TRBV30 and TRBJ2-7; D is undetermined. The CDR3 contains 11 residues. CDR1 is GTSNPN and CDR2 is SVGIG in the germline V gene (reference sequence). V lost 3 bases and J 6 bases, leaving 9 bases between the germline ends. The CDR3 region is CAWSAGPEQYF. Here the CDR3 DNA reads TGTGCCTGGAGCGCCGGGCCCGAGCAGTACTTC.

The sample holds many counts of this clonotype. For the CDR3, the DNA is TGTGCCAGCAGTGTGGACAAGAACACTGAAGCTTTCTTT. It encodes CASSVDKNTEAFF. This chain connects TRBV6-1 to TRBJ1-1; D may be TRBD1 (5 bases). The V gene's germline CDR1 is MNHNS and CDR2 SASEGT. Trimming pared 4 bases from V and 1 base from J, leaving 7 bases between. CDR3 length: 13 amino acids.

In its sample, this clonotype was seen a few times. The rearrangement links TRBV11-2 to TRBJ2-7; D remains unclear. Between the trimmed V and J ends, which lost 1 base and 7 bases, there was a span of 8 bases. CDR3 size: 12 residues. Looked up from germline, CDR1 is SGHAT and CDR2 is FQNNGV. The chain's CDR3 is CASSLARREQYF. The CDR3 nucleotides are TGTGCCAGCAGCTTAGCCAGGCGGGAGCAGTACTTC.

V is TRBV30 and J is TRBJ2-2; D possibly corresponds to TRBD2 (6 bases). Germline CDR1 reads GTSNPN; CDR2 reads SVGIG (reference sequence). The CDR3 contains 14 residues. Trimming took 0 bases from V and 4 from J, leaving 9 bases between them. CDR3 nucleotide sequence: TGTGCCTGGAGTGTACGCGGGGTCACCGGGGAGCTGTTTTTT. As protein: CAWSVRGVTGELFF.

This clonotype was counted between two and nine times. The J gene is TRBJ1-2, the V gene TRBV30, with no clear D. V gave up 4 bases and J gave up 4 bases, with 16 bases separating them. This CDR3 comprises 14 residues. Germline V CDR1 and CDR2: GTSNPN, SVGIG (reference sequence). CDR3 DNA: TGTGCCTGGAATGAGGAGGATTTAAGCTATGGCTACACCTTC. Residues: CAWNEEDLSYGYTF. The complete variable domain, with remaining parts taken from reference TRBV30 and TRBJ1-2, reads SQTIHQWPATLVQPVGSPLSLECTVEGTSNPNLYWYRQAAGRGLQLLFYSVGIGQISSEVPQNLSASRPQDRQFILSSKKLLLSDSGFYLCAWNEEDLSYGYTFGSGTRLTVV.

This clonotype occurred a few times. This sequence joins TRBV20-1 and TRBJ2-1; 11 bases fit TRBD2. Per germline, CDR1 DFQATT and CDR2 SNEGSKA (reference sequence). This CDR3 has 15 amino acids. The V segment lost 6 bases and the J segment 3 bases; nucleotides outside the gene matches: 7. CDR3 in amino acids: CSAGVAGGVYNEQFF. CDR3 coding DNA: TGCAGTGCCGGGGTAGCGGGAGGGGTCTACAATGAGCAGTTCTTC.

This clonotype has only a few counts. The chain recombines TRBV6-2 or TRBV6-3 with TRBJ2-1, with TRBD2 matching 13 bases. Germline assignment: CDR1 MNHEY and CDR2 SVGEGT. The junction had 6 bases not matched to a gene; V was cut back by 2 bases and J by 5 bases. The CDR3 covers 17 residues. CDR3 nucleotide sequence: TGTGCCAGCAGTTACCCCCTAACTAGCGGGAGGGACAATGAGCAGTTCTTC. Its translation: CASSYPLTSGRDNEQFF.

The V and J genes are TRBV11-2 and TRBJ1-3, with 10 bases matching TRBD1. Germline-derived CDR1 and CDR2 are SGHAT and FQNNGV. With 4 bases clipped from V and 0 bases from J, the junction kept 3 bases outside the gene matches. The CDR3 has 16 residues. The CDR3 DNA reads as TGTGCCAGCAGCTCGGGACAGGGGATCTCTGGAAACACCATATATTTT. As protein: CASSSGQGISGNTIYF.

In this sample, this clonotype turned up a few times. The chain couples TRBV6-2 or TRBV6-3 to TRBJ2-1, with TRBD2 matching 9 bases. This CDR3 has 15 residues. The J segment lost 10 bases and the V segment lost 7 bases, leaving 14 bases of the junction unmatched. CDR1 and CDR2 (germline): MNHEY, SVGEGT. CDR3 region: CASIDPWREGLEQFF. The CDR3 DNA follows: TGTGCCAGCATCGACCCTTGGCGGGAGGGACTAGAGCAGTTCTTC.

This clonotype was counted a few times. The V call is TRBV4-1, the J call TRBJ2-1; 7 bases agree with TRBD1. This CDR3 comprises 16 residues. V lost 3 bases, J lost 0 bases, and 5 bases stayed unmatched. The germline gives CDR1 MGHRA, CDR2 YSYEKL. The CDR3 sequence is CASSHWDRISYNEQFF. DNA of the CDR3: TGCGCCAGCAGCCACTGGGACAGAATCTCCTACAATGAGCAGTTCTTC.

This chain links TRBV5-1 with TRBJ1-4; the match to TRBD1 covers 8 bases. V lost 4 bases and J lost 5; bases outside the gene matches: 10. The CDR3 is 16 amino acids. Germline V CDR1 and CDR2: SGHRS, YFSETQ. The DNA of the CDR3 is TGCGCCAGCAGCCTACCCCAGGGGGCCCGGAATGAAAAACTGTTTTTT. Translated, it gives CASSLPQGARNEKLFF.

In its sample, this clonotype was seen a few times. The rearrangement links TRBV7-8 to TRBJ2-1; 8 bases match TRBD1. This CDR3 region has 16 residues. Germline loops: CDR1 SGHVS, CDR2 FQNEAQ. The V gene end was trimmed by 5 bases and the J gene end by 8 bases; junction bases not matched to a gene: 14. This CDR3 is CASSQNGQGMDDEQFF. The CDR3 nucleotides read TGTGCCAGCAGCCAGAATGGACAGGGAATGGACGATGAGCAGTTCTTC.

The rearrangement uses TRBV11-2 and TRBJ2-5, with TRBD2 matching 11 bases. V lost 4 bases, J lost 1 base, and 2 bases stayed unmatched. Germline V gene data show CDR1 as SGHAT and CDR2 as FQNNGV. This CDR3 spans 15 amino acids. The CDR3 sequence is CASSYTSGGQETQYF. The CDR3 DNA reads TGTGCCAGCAGCTATACTAGCGGGGGCCAAGAGACCCAGTACTTC.

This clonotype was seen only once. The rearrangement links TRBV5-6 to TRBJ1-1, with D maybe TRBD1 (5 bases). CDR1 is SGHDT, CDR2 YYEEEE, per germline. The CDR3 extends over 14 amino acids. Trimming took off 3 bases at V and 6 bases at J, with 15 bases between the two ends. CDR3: CASSSRGPAPEAFF. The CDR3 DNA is TGTGCCAGCAGCTCTCGGGGACCGGCCCCTGAAGCTTTCTTT.

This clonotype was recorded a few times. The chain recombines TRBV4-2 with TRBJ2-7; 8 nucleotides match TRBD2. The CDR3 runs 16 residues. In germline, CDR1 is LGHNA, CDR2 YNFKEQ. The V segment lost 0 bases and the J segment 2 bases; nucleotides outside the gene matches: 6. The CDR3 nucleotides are TGTGCCAGCAGCCAAGATTTCACTAGCGGCCCCTACGAGCAGTACTTC. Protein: CASSQDFTSGPYEQYF.

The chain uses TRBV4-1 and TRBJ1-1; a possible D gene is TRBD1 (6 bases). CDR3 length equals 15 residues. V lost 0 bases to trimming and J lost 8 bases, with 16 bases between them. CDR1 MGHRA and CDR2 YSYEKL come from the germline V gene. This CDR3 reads CASSQDRSGGTEAFF. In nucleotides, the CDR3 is TGCGCCAGCAGCCAAGATAGGTCCGGAGGGACAGAAGCTTTCTTT.

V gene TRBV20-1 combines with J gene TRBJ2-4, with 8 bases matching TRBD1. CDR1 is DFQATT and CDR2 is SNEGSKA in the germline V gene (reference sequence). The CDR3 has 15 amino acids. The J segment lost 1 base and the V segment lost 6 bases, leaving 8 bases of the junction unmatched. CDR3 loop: CSASDSGGAKNIQYF. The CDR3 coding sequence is TGCAGTGCCTCGGACTCAGGGGGCGCCAAAAACATTCAGTACTTC.

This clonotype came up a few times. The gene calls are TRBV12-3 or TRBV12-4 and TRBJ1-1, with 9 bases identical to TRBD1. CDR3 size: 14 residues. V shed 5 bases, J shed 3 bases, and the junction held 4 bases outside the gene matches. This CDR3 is CASSIGQGYTEAFF. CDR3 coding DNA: TGTGCCAGCAGTATCGGACAGGGGTACACTGAAGCTTTCTTT.

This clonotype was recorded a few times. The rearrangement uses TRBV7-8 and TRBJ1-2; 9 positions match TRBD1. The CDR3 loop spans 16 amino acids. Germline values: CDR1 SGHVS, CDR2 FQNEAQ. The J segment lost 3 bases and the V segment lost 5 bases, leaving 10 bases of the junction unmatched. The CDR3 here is CASSPSQGQGDYGYTF. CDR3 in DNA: TGTGCCAGCAGCCCATCCCAGGGACAGGGTGACTATGGCTACACCTTC.

This CDR3 reads CAWGSTYEQYF. CDR3 coding DNA: TGTGCCTGGGGCAGTACCTACGAGCAGTACTTC. The genes are TRBV30 and TRBJ2-7; no clear D gene. V was trimmed by 5 bases and J by 2 bases, leaving 7 bases between them. Germline CDR1 reads GTSNPN; CDR2 reads SVGIG (reference sequence). This CDR3 is built from 11 residues.

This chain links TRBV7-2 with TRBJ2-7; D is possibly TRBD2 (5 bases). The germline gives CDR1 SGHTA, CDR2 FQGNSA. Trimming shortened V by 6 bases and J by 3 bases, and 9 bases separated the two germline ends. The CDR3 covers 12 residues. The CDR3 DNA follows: TGTGCCAGCAGAAAGGGAGTCTACGAGCAGTACTTC. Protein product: CASRKGVYEQYF.

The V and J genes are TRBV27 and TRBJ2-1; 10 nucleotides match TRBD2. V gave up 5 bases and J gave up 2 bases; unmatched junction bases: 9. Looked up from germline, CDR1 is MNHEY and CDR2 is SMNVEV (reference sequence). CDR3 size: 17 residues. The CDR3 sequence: CASSALTSGGAYNEQFF. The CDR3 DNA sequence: TGTGCCAGCAGTGCCCTTACGAGCGGGGGGGCCTACAATGAGCAGTTCTTC.

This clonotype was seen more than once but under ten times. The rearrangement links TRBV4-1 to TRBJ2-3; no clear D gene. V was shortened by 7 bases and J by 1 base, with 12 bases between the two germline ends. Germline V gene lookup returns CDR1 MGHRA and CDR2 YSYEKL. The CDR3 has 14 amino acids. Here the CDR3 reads CASTEPGGTDTQYF. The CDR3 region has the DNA TGCGCCAGCACCGAACCGGGCGGCACAGATACGCAGTATTTT.

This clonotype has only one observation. The CDR3 here is CSARDSTNYGYTF. The CDR3 DNA follows: TGCAGTGCTAGAGATAGCACTAACTATGGCTACACCTTC. The chain combines TRBV20-1 with TRBJ1-2; D unresolved. Germline values: CDR1 DFQATT, CDR2 SNEGSKA (reference sequence). The V gene lost 0 bases and the J gene lost 0 bases, with 5 bases spanning the gap. This CDR3 is built from 13 residues.

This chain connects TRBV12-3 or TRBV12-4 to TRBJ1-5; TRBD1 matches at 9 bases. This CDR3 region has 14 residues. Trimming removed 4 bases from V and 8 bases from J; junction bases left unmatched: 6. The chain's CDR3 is CASSWDRAREPQHF. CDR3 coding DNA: TGTGCCAGCAGTTGGGACAGGGCGCGGGAGCCCCAGCATTTT.

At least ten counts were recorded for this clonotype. The CDR3: CASSWTVNTEAFF. The DNA for the CDR3 is TGTGCCAGCAGTTGGACGGTGAACACTGAAGCTTTCTTT. This chain connects TRBV12-3 or TRBV12-4 to TRBJ1-1; D remains ambiguous. The CDR3 loop spans 13 amino acids. With 4 bases removed from V and 0 bases from J, the gap between germline ends came to 6 bases.

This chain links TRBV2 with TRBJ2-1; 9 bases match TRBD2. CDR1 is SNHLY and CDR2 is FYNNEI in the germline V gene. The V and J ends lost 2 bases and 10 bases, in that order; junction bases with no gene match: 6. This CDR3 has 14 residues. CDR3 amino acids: CASSESSGAYEQFF. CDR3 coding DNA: TGTGCCAGCAGTGAATCTAGCGGGGCATACGAGCAGTTCTTC.

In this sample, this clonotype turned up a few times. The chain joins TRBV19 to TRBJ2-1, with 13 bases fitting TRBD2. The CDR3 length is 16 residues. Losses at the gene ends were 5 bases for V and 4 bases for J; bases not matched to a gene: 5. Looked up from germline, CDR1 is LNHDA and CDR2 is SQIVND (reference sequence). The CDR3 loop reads CASSSLGLAGYNEQFF. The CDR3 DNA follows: TGTGCCAGTAGTTCTCTGGGACTAGCGGGATACAATGAGCAGTTCTTC.

The CDR3: CASSQGTGVSQPQHF. CDR3 DNA sequence: TGTGCCAGCAGCCAAGGGACAGGGGTGTCTCAGCCCCAGCATTTT. V gene TRBV3-1 combines with J gene TRBJ1-5; 9 bases are a match to TRBD1. There are 15 residues in the CDR3. CDR1 is LGHDT and CDR2 is YNNKEL in the germline V gene (reference sequence). The junction had 4 bases not matched to a gene; V was cut back by 1 base and J by 6 bases.